This entry is about one T cell receptor (beta chain). Antigen unknown. Using its own MiXCR run on the RT-PCR reads, TCRdb lists one record per CDR3 protein. The sample consists of hundreds of thousands of distinct CDR3 sequences, approximately 14% of them appearing once. The record originates from a study of response to subunit inactivated influenza vaccine. Study-level results: Researchers suggested that each seasonal influenza vaccination recruits few new T cells.

Germline trimming cut 3 bases from V and 4 bases from J; bases unmatched to any gene: 4. The CDR3 is made up of 15 amino acids. The germline V gene encodes CDR1 LGHNA and CDR2 YSLEER. This TCR was sampled from a man aged 45-65 years who received an inactivated influenza vaccine. The chain is built from TRBV4-3 and TRBJ1-3, with 9 bases matching TRBD1. The source was PBMCs from blood, collected 14 days before vaccination. The CDR3: CASSHGQGKGNTIYF. The DNA of the CDR3 is TGCGCCAGCAGCCACGGACAGGGGAAAGGAAACACCATATATTTT.